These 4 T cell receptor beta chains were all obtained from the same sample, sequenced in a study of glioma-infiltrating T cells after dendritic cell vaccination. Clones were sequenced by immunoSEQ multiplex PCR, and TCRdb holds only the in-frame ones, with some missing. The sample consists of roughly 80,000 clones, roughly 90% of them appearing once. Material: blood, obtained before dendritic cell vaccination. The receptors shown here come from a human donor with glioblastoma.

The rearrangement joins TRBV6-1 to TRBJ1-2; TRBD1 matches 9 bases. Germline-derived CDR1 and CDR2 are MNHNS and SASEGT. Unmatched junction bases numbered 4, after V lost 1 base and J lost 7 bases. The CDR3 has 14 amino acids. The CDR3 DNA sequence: TGTGCCAGCAGTGAAGGTGGGACAGGGCGTGGCTACACCTTC. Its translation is CASSEGGTGRGYTF.

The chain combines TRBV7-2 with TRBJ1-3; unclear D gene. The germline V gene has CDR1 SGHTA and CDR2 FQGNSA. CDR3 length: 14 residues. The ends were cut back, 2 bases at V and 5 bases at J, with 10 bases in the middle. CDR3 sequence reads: CASSLSRSRNTIYF. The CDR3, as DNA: TGTGCCAGCAGCTTAAGTCGCAGTAGAAACACCATATATTTT.

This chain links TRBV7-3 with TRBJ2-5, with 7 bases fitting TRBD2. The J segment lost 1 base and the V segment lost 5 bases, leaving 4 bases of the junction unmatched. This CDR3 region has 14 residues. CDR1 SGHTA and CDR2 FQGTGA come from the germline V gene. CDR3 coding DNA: TGTGCCAGCAGCCTGGGGGGGGGCCAAGAGACCCAGTACTTC. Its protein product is CASSLGGGQETQYF.

CDR3 sequence reads: CASRQGAPETQYF. CDR3 bases: TGTGCCAGCAGACAGGGGGCACCGGAGACCCAGTACTTC. V usage is TRBV7-9 and J usage is TRBJ2-5; 9 bases fit TRBD1. The CDR3 totals 13 residues. Germline CDR1 SEHNR, CDR2 FQNEAQ (reference sequence). V lost 6 bases and J lost 5; bases outside the gene matches: 4.